The 24 T cell receptor beta chains reported below all come from one sample, sequenced in a study of control samples from healthy donors and cancer patients. Libraries were prepared by immunoSEQ multiplex PCR; TCRdb keeps only in-frame clonotypes and omits some of them. Of 26,000 or so clones listed, roughly 91% are singletons. What was sequenced was PBMCs. Receptor source: a man aged 50 or older with lung cancer.

V and J are TRBV7-9 and TRBJ2-7; TRBD1 is a possible D gene (6 bases). Germline lookup yields CDR1 SEHNR and CDR2 FQNEAQ (reference sequence). This CDR3 is 13 amino acids long. V was cut by 5 bases and J by 6 bases, with 14 bases left in between. Written as DNA, the CDR3 is TGTGCCAGCAGCGGGACACTACCGGGCGAGCAGTACTTC. It codes for CASSGTLPGEQYF.

The V call is TRBV10-3, the J call TRBJ1-1, with D uncertain. The CDR3 contains 14 residues. V was cut by 4 bases and J by 1 base, with 10 bases left in between. Per the germline V gene, CDR1 is ENHRY and CDR2 is SYGVKD. Here the CDR3 reads CAISGFTPNTEAFF. Written as DNA, the CDR3 is TGTGCCATCAGTGGGTTTACACCGAACACTGAAGCTTTCTTT.

CDR3 in amino acids: CASSQVAGANTEAFF. Here the CDR3 DNA reads TGTGCCAGCAGCCAAGTGGCAGGAGCGAACACTGAAGCTTTCTTT. The chain employs TRBV14 and TRBJ1-1; D unclear. The CDR3 is made up of 15 amino acids. CDR1 and CDR2 (germline): SGHDN, FVKESK. V was trimmed by 1 base and J by 1 base, leaving 10 bases between them.

The genes are TRBV27 and TRBJ1-6; the D is unclear. V shed 8 bases and J shed 2 bases, with 13 bases lying between them. CDR3 length: 15 amino acids. Germline V gene lookup returns CDR1 MNHEY and CDR2 SMNVEV (reference sequence). Written as DNA, the CDR3 is TGTGCCAGCCGGATCGGCGGCACCTATAATTCACCCCTCCACTTT. As protein: CASRIGGTYNSPLHF.

This sequence joins TRBV2 and TRBJ1-1; D is undetermined. Deletions cut 4 bases from V and 0 bases from J, with 12 bases between. The CDR3 runs to 15 residues. Germline CDR1 is SNHLY and CDR2 is FYNNEI. CDR3 residues: CASSGGLGLNTEAFF. CDR3 DNA: TGTGCCAGCAGTGGAGGACTAGGGCTGAACACTGAAGCTTTCTTT.

V gene TRBV10-3 combines with J gene TRBJ2-5; 7 positions agree with TRBD1. V was clipped by 0 bases and J by 0 bases; unmatched bases: 1. The germline CDR1 and CDR2 sequences are ENHRY and SYGVKD. The CDR3 sequence is 15 residues long. The CDR3 region is CAISESRGNQETQYF. CDR3 coding DNA: TGTGCCATCAGTGAGTCCAGGGGGAACCAAGAGACCCAGTACTTC.

This chain links TRBV4-3 with TRBJ1-2; tentative D call: TRBD1 (6 bases). Germline CDR1 and CDR2: LGHNA and YSLEER. The CDR3 is made up of 16 amino acids. Trimming left V 0 bases short and J 4 bases short, with 15 bases between. The CDR3 nucleotides read TGCGCCAGCAGCCAAGATCCCCGAGGGGGGGGCTATGGCTACACCTTC. Encoded protein: CASSQDPRGGGYGYTF.

The rearrangement joins TRBV4-3 to TRBJ2-2; no firm D call. Trimming pared 3 bases from V and 4 bases from J, leaving 9 bases between. The CDR3 runs 14 residues. CDR1 and CDR2 (germline): LGHNA, YSLEER. The CDR3 sequence: CASSQVRVTGELFF. The CDR3 nucleotides are TGCGCCAGCAGCCAGGTTCGGGTCACCGGGGAGCTGTTTTTT.

The V call is TRBV7-9, the J call TRBJ1-1; D is undetermined. The V end lost 5 bases, the J end lost 6 bases, and 13 bases lay between the germline ends. The V gene's germline CDR1 is SEHNR and CDR2 FQNEAQ (reference sequence). The CDR3 has 13 residues. This CDR3 reads CASSKPTGAEAFF. The CDR3 nucleotides read TGTGCCAGCAGCAAACCGACGGGCGCTGAAGCTTTCTTT. The variable domain in full, with the rest retrieved from reference TRBV7-9 and TRBJ1-1, is DTGVSQNPRHKITKRGQNVTFRCDPISEHNRLYWYRQTLGQGPEFLTYFQNEAQLEKSRLLSDRFSAERPKGSFSTLEIQRTEQGDSAMYLCASSKPTGAEAFFGQGTRLTVV.

In this sample, this clone turned up once. The rearrangement uses TRBV6-5 and TRBJ2-7, with D possibly called TRBD1 or TRBD2 (6 bases each). Germline CDR1 is MNHEY and CDR2 is SVGAGI. V dropped 0 bases and J dropped 4 bases, with 13 bases sitting between them. The CDR3 length is 15 residues. DNA for the CDR3: TGTGCCAGCAGTTACTCCGGGGGACAAGGGTACGAGCAGTACTTC. Protein sequence: CASSYSGGQGYEQYF.

The chain couples TRBV4-1 to TRBJ2-1; a weak D match, TRBD1 (5 bases). V dropped 3 bases and J dropped 9 bases, with 18 bases sitting between them. In germline, CDR1 is MGHRA, CDR2 YSYEKL. This CDR3 spans 15 amino acids. CDR3 DNA: TGCGCCAGCAGCCAGCCGTCAAAAGGGGCCGGTGAGCAGTTCTTC. Encoded protein: CASSQPSKGAGEQFF.

This clone has just one count. This chain links TRBV6-4 with TRBJ2-3; 12 bases agree with TRBD2. The CDR3 has 18 residues. With 3 bases clipped from V and 2 bases from J, the junction kept 9 bases outside the gene matches. The V gene's germline CDR1 is MRHNA and CDR2 SNTAGT. CDR3 bases: TGTGCCAGCAGTGAGACTAGCGGGGGCCCTTCCTCCACAGATACGCAGTATTTT. This translates into CASSETSGGPSSTDTQYF.

The chain joins TRBV9 to TRBJ2-1; TRBD1 agrees at 10 bases. With V trimmed by 2 bases and J by 6 bases, 17 bases remained unmatched. Germline loops: CDR1 SGDLS, CDR2 YYNGEE. This CDR3 comprises 19 residues. CDR3 sequence reads: CASSVETGGGPVDGNEQFF. CDR3 in DNA: TGTGCCAGCAGCGTGGAGACAGGGGGCGGACCCGTTGACGGCAATGAGCAGTTCTTC.

This chain uses TRBV9 with TRBJ1-2; D unresolved. The CDR3 is made up of 15 amino acids. V was pared by 3 bases and J by 2 bases, with 14 bases between. The germline V gene encodes CDR1 SGDLS and CDR2 YYNGEE. As DNA, the CDR3 is TGTGCCAGCAGCGCCTCTATTGCAACCAACTATGGCTACACCTTC. Protein sequence: CASSASIATNYGYTF.

The J gene is TRBJ2-3, the V gene TRBV9, with a tentative D call TRBD1 (5 bases). V lost 0 bases to trimming and J lost 1 base, with 18 bases between them. Germline V CDR1 and CDR2: SGDLS, YYNGEE. This CDR3 spans 18 amino acids. CDR3 DNA sequence: TGTGCCAGCAGCGTAGGAAAGGACCAGGGCTACGGCACAGATACGCAGTATTTT. Its translation: CASSVGKDQGYGTDTQYF.

This clone was seen a single time. The J gene is TRBJ1-3, the V gene TRBV28, with a tentative D call TRBD1 (6 bases). This CDR3 has 15 residues. Trimming shortened V by 5 bases and J by 0 bases, and 11 bases separated the two germline ends. CDR1 is MDHEN and CDR2 is SYDVKM in the germline V gene. The CDR3 spells CASSPYRDSGNTIYF. The CDR3 DNA reads as TGTGCCAGCAGTCCCTACAGGGACTCTGGAAACACCATATATTTT.

V and J are TRBV12-3 or TRBV12-4 and TRBJ1-5; the D is unclear. The ends were cut back, 0 bases at V and 5 bases at J, with 5 bases in the middle. The length of the CDR3 is 13 residues. Here the CDR3 reads CASSLASDQPQHF. The DNA of the CDR3 is TGTGCCAGCAGTTTAGCGTCTGATCAGCCCCAGCATTTT.

Only a few counts were recorded for this clone. V is TRBV5-1 and J is TRBJ2-7; 9 bases agree with TRBD2. Germline CDR1 and CDR2: SGHRS and YFSETQ. J was trimmed by 4 bases and V by 4 bases; bases with no gene match: 3. The CDR3 runs 13 residues. The CDR3 loop reads CASSVAGEYEQYF. DNA for the CDR3: TGCGCCAGCAGCGTAGCGGGGGAGTACGAGCAGTACTTC.

The chain links TRBV6-5 to TRBJ1-6, with TRBD1 as a possible D gene (5 bases). The CDR3 sequence is 12 residues long. Germline loops: CDR1 MNHEY, CDR2 SVGAGI. V dropped 10 bases and J dropped 4 bases, with 8 bases sitting between them. The CDR3 loop reads CAIEGYNSPLHF. CDR3 DNA sequence: TGTGCCATCGAGGGGTATAATTCACCCCTCCACTTT.

This clone was counted a single time. The chain carries TRBV3-1 (or the pseudogene TRBV3-2) and TRBJ2-5, with 9 bases lining up with TRBD2. The CDR3 totals 14 residues. From germline, CDR1 is LGHDT and CDR2 YNNKEL (reference sequence). The junction had 1 base not matched to a gene; V was cut back by 3 bases and J by 2 bases. The CDR3 coding sequence is TGTGCCAGCAGCCACCTAGCGGGGCAAGAGACCCAGTACTTC. It codes for CASSHLAGQETQYF.

The chain recombines TRBV11-1 with TRBJ2-5; D is ambiguous. This CDR3 spans 12 amino acids. Looked up from germline, CDR1 is SGHAT and CDR2 is FQDESV (reference sequence). Deletions cut 3 bases from V and 5 bases from J, with 7 bases between. The CDR3 here is CASSFSVETQYF. DNA for the CDR3: TGTGCCAGCAGCTTCTCGGTTGAGACCCAGTACTTC.

The rearrangement joins TRBV6-2 or TRBV6-3 to TRBJ2-3; possibly TRBD1 or TRBD2 for D (5 bases each). The CDR3 length is 16 residues. CDR1 MNHEY and CDR2 SVGEGT come from the germline V gene. V shed 2 bases and J shed 6 bases, with 18 bases lying between them. The CDR3 DNA sequence: TGTGCCAGCAGTTACAGCGGACAAGGAGGCCCGGATACGCAGTATTTT. Amino acid sequence: CASSYSGQGGPDTQYF.

The genes are TRBV5-8 and TRBJ1-2, with D perhaps matching TRBD1 (5 bases). Germline CDR1 reads SGHTS; CDR2 reads YDEGEE. The V and J ends lost 3 bases and 4 bases respectively, with 19 bases between them. The length of the CDR3 is 16 residues. CDR3 amino acids: CASSSIRDGGVYGYTF. In DNA form, the CDR3 reads TGTGCCAGCAGCTCGATACGGGACGGCGGGGTCTATGGCTACACCTTC. Complete variable domain (other parts from reference TRBV5-8 and TRBJ1-2): EAGVTQSPTHLIKTRGQQATLRCSPISGHTSVYWYQQALGLGLQFLLWYDEGEERNRGNFPPRFSGRQFPNYSSELNVNALELEDSALYLCASSSIRDGGVYGYTFGSGTRLTVV.

The rearrangement links TRBV18 to TRBJ1-2; D might be TRBD1 (5 bases). Germline loops: CDR1 KGHSH, CDR2 LQKENI. CDR3 length equals 14 residues. V was shortened by 2 bases and J by 7 bases, with 14 bases between the two germline ends. CDR3 bases: TGTGCCAGCTCACCAAATGGCGGACAAGGTGGCTACACCTTC. Translating it yields CASSPNGGQGGYTF.